This record concerns one TCR beta chain sequence. Its antigen remains unidentified. The data were obtained in a study of beta chain features in type 1 diabetes. Findings and caveats of the study: Type 1 diabetes patients had moderately but significantly shorter TCRB CDR3s in all four CD4+ subsets.

CDR1 and CDR2 from the germline V gene are SGHAT and FQNNGV. V was pared by 5 bases and J by 2 bases, with 12 bases between. CDR3 length: 14 amino acids. The isolated RNA, all of it, was reverse transcribed, so expressed TCRB transcripts were what got sequenced. Assay used: immunoSEQ multiplex PCR; TCRdb lists only in-frame clones, some missing. The data contain 300,000 or so clones, 9.3% of them singletons. CD45RO/CCR7/CD25/CD127/CD95/CD27 separated CD4+ naive, central memory, regulatory and stem cell-like memory cells by sorting. This chain joins TRBV11-2 and TRBJ1-1; D uncertain. The sequencing input was central memory CD4+ T cells from blood. This TCR came from a man aged 25-45 years with type 1 diabetes. In DNA form, the CDR3 reads TGTGCCAGCAGCCCGGAGCGGGGAAACACTGAAGCTTTCTTT. As protein: CASSPERGNTEAFF.